These 27 T cell receptor beta chains were sequenced from one sample in a study of blood T cell repertoires in COVID-19. The assay was immunoSEQ multiplex PCR, and TCRdb's table has in-frame clones only and misses some. Among approximately 270,000 clones listed, 70% to 85% were seen once. Sequencing was performed on peripheral blood. All receptors come from a man aged 80 or over with acute or convalescent COVID-19.

This clone was observed a handful of times. The genes are TRBV7-3 and TRBJ2-1; 9 nucleotides match TRBD2. J lost 7 bases, V lost 2 bases, and 6 bases had no gene match. From germline, CDR1 is SGHTA and CDR2 FQGTGA. This CDR3 is built from 15 residues. CDR3 loop: CASSLLAGASNEQFF. The CDR3 nucleotides read TGTGCCAGCAGCTTATTAGCGGGGGCGTCTAATGAGCAGTTCTTC.

This clone was counted between two and nine times. CDR3 sequence reads: CAWNAGTGGRGETQYF. The CDR3 region has the DNA TGTGCCTGGAATGCGGGGACAGGGGGGAGAGGAGAGACCCAGTACTTC. The V gene is TRBV30, the J gene TRBJ2-5; 11 nucleotides align to TRBD1. The CDR3 spans 16 residues. Germline V CDR1 and CDR2: GTSNPN, SVGIG (reference sequence). V was pared by 4 bases and J by 4 bases, with 11 bases of the junction left unmatched.

The chain combines TRBV5-1 with TRBJ1-3; D unclear. V was cut by 4 bases and J by 0 bases, with 11 bases left in between. Germline lookup yields CDR1 SGHRS and CDR2 YFSETQ. The CDR3 loop spans 15 amino acids. CDR3 in amino acids: CASSRDEVSGNTIYF. In DNA form, the CDR3 reads TGCGCCAGCAGCCGCGATGAAGTCTCTGGAAACACCATATATTTT.

V usage is TRBV6-5 and J usage is TRBJ1-5; 7 positions match TRBD1. The CDR3 is 14 residues long. Germline trimming cut 6 bases from V and 9 bases from J; bases unmatched to any gene: 11. In germline, CDR1 is MNHEY, CDR2 SVGAGI. The CDR3 nucleotides read TGTGCCAGCAGCGTCGCTAGGGGGCATCCGCCCCAGCATTTT. Translating gives CASSVARGHPPQHF.

This rearrangement joins TRBV19 to TRBJ2-3; no definite D call. Germline V gene lookup returns CDR1 LNHDA and CDR2 SQIVND (reference sequence). This CDR3 has 13 residues. Trimming removed 3 bases at V and 2 bases at J, with 6 bases between. CDR3 sequence (DNA): TGTGCCAGTAGTATCCGGTTCACAGATACGCAGTATTTT. Encoded protein: CASSIRFTDTQYF.

This chain links TRBV6-5 with TRBJ2-2; TRBD2 might be the D (6 bases). Trimming pared 7 bases from V and 7 bases from J, leaving 13 bases between. Germline V gene lookup returns CDR1 MNHEY and CDR2 SVGAGI. The CDR3 is 13 amino acids. Here the CDR3 reads CASTRRRDGELFF. CDR3 bases: TGTGCCAGCACCCGACGGAGGGACGGGGAGCTGTTTTTT.

The J gene is TRBJ2-2, the V gene TRBV18; no firm D call. The CDR3 is 16 residues long. V was trimmed by 3 bases and J by 2 bases, leaving 13 bases between them. Germline CDR1 is KGHSH and CDR2 is LQKENI. CDR3 bases: TGTGCCAGCTCACCTATAGACATCATTAACACCGGGGAGCTGTTTTTT. Encoded protein: CASSPIDIINTGELFF.

The rearrangement joins TRBV3-1 (or the pseudogene TRBV3-2) to TRBJ2-1; possibly TRBD1 for D (6 bases). V lost 1 base and J 7 bases, leaving 14 bases between the germline ends. Germline loops: CDR1 LGHDT, CDR2 YNNKEL (reference sequence). The CDR3 covers 15 residues. The CDR3 is CASSQVGARVNEQFF. DNA of the CDR3: TGTGCCAGCAGCCAAGTGGGGGCTAGAGTGAATGAGCAGTTCTTC.

The chain carries TRBV28 and TRBJ1-2; unclear D gene. The CDR3 is 15 residues long. Germline values: CDR1 MDHEN, CDR2 SYDVKM. V lost 3 bases and J 0 bases, leaving 11 bases between the germline ends. In nucleotides, the CDR3 is TGTGCCAGCAGTTTCCGGTCGGTGACTAACTATGGCTACACCTTC. Its translation is CASSFRSVTNYGYTF.

The chain employs TRBV19 and TRBJ2-7, with 8 bases identical to TRBD1. Germline CDR1 LNHDA, CDR2 SQIVND (reference sequence). The CDR3 extends over 14 amino acids. Losses at the gene ends were 5 bases for V and 5 bases for J; bases not matched to a gene: 8. For the CDR3, the DNA is TGTGCCAGTAGTTTGACAGGGGCGTTAAACGAGCAGTACTTC. Amino acid sequence: CASSLTGALNEQYF.

This chain connects TRBV7-2 to TRBJ2-1; TRBD2 agrees at 11 bases. Germline V gene sequence: CDR1 SGHTA, CDR2 FQGNSA. The CDR3 consists of 16 residues. V gave up 5 bases and J gave up 9 bases; unmatched junction bases: 12. In nucleotides, the CDR3 is TGTGCCAGCAGCCTGGGACTAGCGGTTTCCCAGTTTGAGCAGTTCTTC. It translates to CASSLGLAVSQFEQFF.

The CDR3 region has the DNA TGTGCCAGCAGCGGGGGGGAAAACGAAAAACTGTTTTTT. Translation: CASSGGENEKLFF. The chain combines TRBV11-2 with TRBJ1-4, with D tentatively TRBD1 (5 bases). The CDR3 spans 13 residues. The V gene's germline CDR1 is SGHAT and CDR2 FQNNGV. The V gene lost 5 bases and the J gene lost 8 bases, with 12 bases spanning the gap.

V is TRBV7-9 and J is TRBJ1-5; D ambiguous. Trimming removed 5 bases at V and 5 bases at J, with 7 bases between. This CDR3 spans 12 amino acids. The germline V gene encodes CDR1 SEHNR and CDR2 FQNEAQ (reference sequence). The CDR3 nucleotides are TGTGCCAGCAGCCTGGACTATCAGCCCCAGCATTTT. Translating gives CASSLDYQPQHF.

The chain uses TRBV6-5 and TRBJ1-2, with TRBD1 identical over 8 bases. Per the germline V gene, CDR1 is MNHEY and CDR2 is SVGAGI. J was trimmed by 5 bases and V by 8 bases; bases with no gene match: 1. The CDR3 sequence is 11 residues long. The CDR3 reads CASYRGYGYTF. The CDR3 DNA is TGTGCCAGCTACAGGGGGTATGGCTACACCTTC.

The gene calls are TRBV24-1 and TRBJ2-2, with D possibly matching TRBD1 (6 bases). This CDR3 is 15 amino acids long. Trimming cost V 6 bases and J 4 bases, with 14 bases left between them. In germline, CDR1 is KGHDR, CDR2 SFDVKD. CDR3 residues: CATSSYSGATGELFF. The CDR3, as DNA: TGTGCCACCAGTTCCTACTCAGGGGCCACCGGGGAGCTGTTTTTT.

The V gene is TRBV6-5, the J gene TRBJ2-7, with 12 positions matching TRBD2. CDR1 MNHEY and CDR2 SVGAGI come from the germline V gene. The V segment lost 2 bases and the J segment 5 bases; nucleotides outside the gene matches: 7. CDR3 length: 16 amino acids. CDR3 bases: TGTGCCAGCAGTTACGAGGAGACTAGCGGGAGTAACGAGCAGTACTTC. Its protein product is CASSYEETSGSNEQYF.

This chain uses TRBV27 with TRBJ2-2, with a tentative D call TRBD2 (5 bases). Trimming left V 4 bases short and J 6 bases short, with 12 bases between. The CDR3 is made up of 14 amino acids. The germline V gene has CDR1 MNHEY and CDR2 SMNVEV (reference sequence). Here the CDR3 DNA reads TGTGCCAGCAGTTGGGCCCCGGGGTCCGGGGAGCTGTTTTTT. Its translation: CASSWAPGSGELFF.

The chain has TRBV25-1 and TRBJ2-1; D is possibly TRBD1 (5 bases). The CDR3 is 11 amino acids. V was shortened by 8 bases and J by 8 bases, with 10 bases between the two germline ends. Germline CDR1 MGHDK, CDR2 SYGVNS. CDR3 in DNA: TGTGCCAGCTCTTGGGGCTATGAGCAGTTCTTC. Encoded protein: CASSWGYEQFF.

This sequence joins TRBV5-5 and TRBJ2-3, with 7 nucleotides matching TRBD1. Germline V gene sequence: CDR1 SGHKS, CDR2 YYEKEE (reference sequence). The CDR3 length is 15 residues. The junction had 7 bases not matched to a gene; V was cut back by 0 bases and J by 6 bases. In DNA, the CDR3 is TGTGCCAGCAGCTTGGCCCTAGGGGGCGGGGATACGCAGTATTTT. Amino acid sequence: CASSLALGGGDTQYF.

This rearrangement joins TRBV5-1 to TRBJ2-2, with 8 positions matching TRBD1. CDR1 is SGHRS, CDR2 YFSETQ, per germline. V lost 5 bases to trimming and J lost 7 bases; unmatched junction nucleotides: 19. This CDR3 has 18 amino acids. The CDR3 sequence is CASSPGFLQGAEDGELFF. The CDR3 DNA sequence: TGCGCCAGCAGTCCCGGGTTCCTTCAGGGGGCAGAGGACGGGGAGCTGTTTTTT.

The rearrangement joins TRBV25-1 to TRBJ2-3, with TRBD2 identical over 7 bases. From germline, CDR1 is MGHDK and CDR2 SYGVNS. The CDR3 sequence is 15 residues long. V dropped 6 bases and J dropped 2; count of bases not matched to a gene: 8. CDR3 amino acids: CASRESGIYTDTQYF. The CDR3 nucleotides read TGTGCCAGCAGAGAAAGCGGGATTTACACAGATACGCAGTATTTT.

This chain uses TRBV24-1 with TRBJ2-7, with a weak D call TRBD1 (6 bases). The CDR3 is 15 amino acids. Germline assignment: CDR1 KGHDR and CDR2 SFDVKD. Trimming stripped 3 bases from V and 9 bases from J, with 20 bases between. The CDR3 DNA sequence: TGTGCCACCAGTGATCCGCAAGGGGGTAGCTTCGGGCAGTACTTC. It yields the protein CATSDPQGGSFGQYF.

The chain couples TRBV7-8 to TRBJ1-6, with D possibly TRBD1 on 5 matching bases. The CDR3 totals 17 residues. The germline gives CDR1 SGHVS, CDR2 FQNEAQ. Trimming shortened V by 5 bases and J by 6 bases, and 20 bases separated the two germline ends. CDR3: CASSPLGNRGFNSPLHF. The CDR3 DNA follows: TGTGCCAGCAGCCCTTTGGGGAATAGGGGATTTAATTCACCCCTCCACTTT.

The chain links TRBV27 to TRBJ2-7, with D unresolved. V gave up 6 bases and J gave up 0 bases, with 9 bases separating them. Germline values: CDR1 MNHEY, CDR2 SMNVEV (reference sequence). The CDR3 length is 13 residues. Written as DNA, the CDR3 is TGTGCCAGCAGCCCTAGGCCCTCCTACGAGCAGTACTTC. Translation: CASSPRPSYEQYF.

This chain connects TRBV24-1 to TRBJ1-1; the D gene is possibly TRBD1 (5 bases). Germline-derived CDR1 and CDR2 are KGHDR and SFDVKD. The CDR3 consists of 14 residues. V gave up 0 bases and J gave up 11 bases, with 15 bases separating them. CDR3 region: CATSDLPERRGAFF. Written as DNA, the CDR3 is TGTGCCACCAGTGATTTGCCTGAGAGAAGGGGCGCTTTCTTT.

The V gene is TRBV2, the J gene TRBJ2-1, with D possibly TRBD1 on 7 matching bases. In germline, CDR1 is SNHLY, CDR2 FYNNEI. Trimming took off 4 bases at V and 7 bases at J, with 14 bases between the two ends. The CDR3 is 14 residues long. The CDR3 nucleotides read TGTGCCAGCAGTGTTGTCCAGGGGGGTAATGAGCAGTTCTTC. Its translation: CASSVVQGGNEQFF.

This chain uses TRBV5-1 with TRBJ1-1; 8 bases are a match to TRBD1. Germline V gives CDR1 SGHRS, CDR2 YFSETQ. The CDR3 is made up of 14 amino acids. The junction had 7 bases not matched to a gene; V was cut back by 6 bases and J by 3 bases. The CDR3 nucleotides read TGCGCCAGCAAACAGGGGGGAGAGTACACTGAAGCTTTCTTT. The encoded protein is CASKQGGEYTEAFF.